This note documents a single TCR beta chain sequence. These data are taken from a study of cytomegalovirus exposure and HLA in healthy donors. While unrecorded immune exposures were likely, the donors were nominally healthy when sampled. It was with 60 Vbeta and 13 Jbeta primers that the PCR ran. Only in-frame clones appear in the TCRdb table, and some are missing; sequencing was by immunoSEQ multiplex PCR. Among 170,000 or so clones listed, around four fifths were seen once. In germline, CDR1 is SNHLY, CDR2 FYNNEI. The ends lost 7 bases at V and 6 bases at J; junction bases unmatched: 8. The CDR3 extends over 14 amino acids.

This chain connects TRBV2 to TRBJ1-3, with TRBD1 matching over 8 bases. This clonotype was sampled from a woman between 50 and 59 years old in good health and CMV-seropositive. The sequenced sample was PBMCs. In DNA, the CDR3 is TGTGCCAGCATTACCGGGACAGGAGAAAACACCATATATTTT. Its translation: CASITGTGENTIYF. Drawing the rest from reference TRBV2 and TRBJ1-3, the complete variable domain is EPEVTQTPSHQVTQMGQEVILRCVPISNHLYFYWYRQILGQKVEFLVSFYNNEISEKSEIFDDQFSVERPDGSNFTLKIRSTKLEDSAMYFCASITGTGENTIYFGEGSWLTVV.